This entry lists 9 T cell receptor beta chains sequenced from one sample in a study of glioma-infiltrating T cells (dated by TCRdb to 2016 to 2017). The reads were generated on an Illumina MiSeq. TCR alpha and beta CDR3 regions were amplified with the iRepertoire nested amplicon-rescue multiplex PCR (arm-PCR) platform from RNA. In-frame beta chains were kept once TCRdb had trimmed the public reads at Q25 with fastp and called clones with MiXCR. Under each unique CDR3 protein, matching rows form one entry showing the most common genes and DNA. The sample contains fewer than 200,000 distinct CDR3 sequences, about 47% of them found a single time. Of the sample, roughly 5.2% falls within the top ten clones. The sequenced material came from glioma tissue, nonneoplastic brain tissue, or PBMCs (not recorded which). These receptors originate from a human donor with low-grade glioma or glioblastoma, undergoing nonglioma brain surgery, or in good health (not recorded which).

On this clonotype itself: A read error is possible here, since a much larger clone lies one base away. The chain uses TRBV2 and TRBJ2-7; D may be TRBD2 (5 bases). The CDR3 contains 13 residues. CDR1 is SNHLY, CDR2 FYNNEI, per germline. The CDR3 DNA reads TGTGCCAGCAGTGGCGCGCATGACTACCAGCAGTACTTC. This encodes CASSGAHDYQQYF.

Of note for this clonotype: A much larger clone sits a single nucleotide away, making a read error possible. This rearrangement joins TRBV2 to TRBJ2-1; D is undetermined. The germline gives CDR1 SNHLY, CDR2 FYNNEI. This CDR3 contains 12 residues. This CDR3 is CASNERYNEQFF. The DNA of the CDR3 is TGTGCCAGCAATGAAAGGTACAATGAGCAGTTCTTC.

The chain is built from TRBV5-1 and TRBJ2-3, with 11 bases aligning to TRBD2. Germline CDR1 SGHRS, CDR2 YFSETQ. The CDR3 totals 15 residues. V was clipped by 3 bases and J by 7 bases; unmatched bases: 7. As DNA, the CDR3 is TGCGCCAGCAGCTCACGCACTAGCGGGAGTCATACGCAGTATTTT. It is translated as CASSSRTSGSHTQYF.

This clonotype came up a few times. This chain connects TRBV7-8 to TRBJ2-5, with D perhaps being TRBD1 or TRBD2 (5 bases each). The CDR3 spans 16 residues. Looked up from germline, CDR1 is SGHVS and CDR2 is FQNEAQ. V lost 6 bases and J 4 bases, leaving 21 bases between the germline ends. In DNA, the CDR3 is TGTGCCAGCAGTTTGAGCCGGGACCTAACGAGAGAGACCCAGTACTTC. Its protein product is CASSLSRDLTRETQYF.

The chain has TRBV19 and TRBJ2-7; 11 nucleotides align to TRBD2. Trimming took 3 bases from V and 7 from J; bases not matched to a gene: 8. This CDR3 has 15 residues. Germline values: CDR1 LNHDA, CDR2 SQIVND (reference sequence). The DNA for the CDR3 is TGTGCCAGTAGTATCTCCTTCCCTAGCGGGAGGGAGCAGTACTTC. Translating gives CASSISFPSGREQYF.

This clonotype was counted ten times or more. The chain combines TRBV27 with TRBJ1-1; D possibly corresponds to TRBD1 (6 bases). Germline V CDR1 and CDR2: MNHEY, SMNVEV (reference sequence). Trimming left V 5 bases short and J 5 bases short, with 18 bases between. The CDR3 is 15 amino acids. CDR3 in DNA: TGTGCCAGCAGTCCTATGGGCGGGAGGGGGACTGAAGCTTTCTTT. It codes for CASSPMGGRGTEAFF.

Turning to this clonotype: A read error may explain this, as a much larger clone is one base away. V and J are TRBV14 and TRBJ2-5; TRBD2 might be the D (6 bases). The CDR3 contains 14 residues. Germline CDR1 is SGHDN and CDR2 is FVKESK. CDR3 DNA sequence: TGTGCCAGCAGCCTCATTAGCGGCCAAGAGACCAAGTACTTC. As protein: CASSLISGQETKYF. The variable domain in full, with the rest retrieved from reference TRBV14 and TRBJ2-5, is EAGVTQFPSHSVIEKGQTVTLRCDPISGHDNLYWYRRVMGKEIKFLLHFVKESKQDESGMPNNRFLAERTGGTYSTLKVQPAELEDSGVYFCASSLISGQETKYFGPGTRLLVL.

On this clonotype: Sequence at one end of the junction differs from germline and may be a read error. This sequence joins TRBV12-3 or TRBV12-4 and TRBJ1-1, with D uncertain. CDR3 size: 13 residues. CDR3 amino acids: CASSLSVNTEDSF. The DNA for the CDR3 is TGTGCCAGCAGTTTATCGGTGAACACTGAAGATTCCTTT.

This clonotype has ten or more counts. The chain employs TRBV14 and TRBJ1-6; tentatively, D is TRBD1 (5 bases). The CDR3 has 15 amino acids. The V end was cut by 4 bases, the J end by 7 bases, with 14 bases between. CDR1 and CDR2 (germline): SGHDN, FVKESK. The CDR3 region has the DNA TGTGCCAGCAGCCTCAAGACAGCGGGGAATTCACCCCTCCACTTT. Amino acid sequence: CASSLKTAGNSPLHF.